This T cell receptor (beta chain) was identified during a study of cytomegalovirus exposure and HLA in healthy donors. In the study overall: The roughly 100 million unique TCR beta sequences, from roughly 170 million T cells, were found by an earlier analysis. Study findings and constraints: Across all donors, roughly uniform sequencing depth was an assumption of the presence/absence analyses. In vitro confirmation showed a few CMV-associated chains to be CMV antigen specific.

This clone turned up a few times. The antigen remains undetermined. 60 Vbeta and 13 Jbeta primers were used in PCR. Clones were read by immunoSEQ multiplex PCR, and TCRdb kept only the in-frame ones, dropping some. In the table there are 100,000 to 150,000 clones, approximately 8.9% of which are singletons. The CDR3 is 17 amino acids. Germline lookup yields CDR1 SGHTA and CDR2 FQGNSA. V lost 5 bases to trimming and J lost 0 bases; unmatched junction nucleotides: 9. The TCR was taken from a woman between 40 and 55 years old in good health and CMV-seropositive. The chain is built from TRBV7-2 and TRBJ1-4; 7 nucleotides agree with TRBD1. Sample: PBMCs. The CDR3 loop reads CASSPRGTVATNEKLFF. In DNA form, the CDR3 reads TGTGCCAGCAGCCCACGCGGGACAGTTGCAACTAATGAAAAACTGTTTTTT. The full variable domain, completed using reference TRBV7-2 and TRBJ1-4, is GAGVSQSPSNKVTEKGKDVELRCDPISGHTALYWYRQSLGQGLEFLIYFQGNSAPDKSGLPSDRFSAERTGGSVSTLTIQRTQQEDSAVYLCASSPRGTVATNEKLFFGSGTQLSVL.